One T cell receptor (beta chain) is described in this entry. Sequenced by immunoSEQ multiplex PCR; TCRdb stores in-frame clones only, minus some. The profile shows about 67,000 clones, around 76% of them singletons. The sample is drawn from a study of memory CD4+ T cells and cytomegalovirus serostatus. The sort gate was single viable CD3+CD4+CD8-CD45RO+ cells for memory CD4+ T cells. The clonotype comes from an adult in good health and CMV-seropositive. The sequenced material came from memory CD4+ T cells from blood.

DNA for the CDR3: TGTGCCAGCAGCCCGCGGGGGCTGACCTACGAGCAGTACTTC. Translating it yields CASSPRGLTYEQYF. This chain joins TRBV28 and TRBJ2-7; D might be TRBD2 (7 bases). Trimming pared 6 bases from V and 2 bases from J, leaving 14 bases between. The CDR3 runs 14 residues. Per germline, CDR1 MDHEN and CDR2 SYDVKM.